The sequence of this TCR beta chain was determined in a study of cytomegalovirus exposure and HLA in healthy donors. CDR1 MNHNY and CDR2 SVGAGI come from the germline V gene (reference sequence). The CDR3 runs to 12 residues. The junction had 3 bases not matched to a gene; V was cut back by 6 bases and J by 8 bases. The data were produced by immunoSEQ multiplex PCR, yet TCRdb's version contains in-frame clones alone and is incomplete. The sample shows 65,000 to 90,000 clones, around nine tenths of them seen only once. The gene calls are TRBV6-6 and TRBJ2-1; 8 positions agree with TRBD2. Sequencing was carried out using PBMCs. The origin of this receptor is a young woman in good health and CMV-seropositive. The CDR3 bases are TGTGCCAGCAGAACTAGCGGCTATGAGCAGTTCTTC. Encoded protein: CASRTSGYEQFF.